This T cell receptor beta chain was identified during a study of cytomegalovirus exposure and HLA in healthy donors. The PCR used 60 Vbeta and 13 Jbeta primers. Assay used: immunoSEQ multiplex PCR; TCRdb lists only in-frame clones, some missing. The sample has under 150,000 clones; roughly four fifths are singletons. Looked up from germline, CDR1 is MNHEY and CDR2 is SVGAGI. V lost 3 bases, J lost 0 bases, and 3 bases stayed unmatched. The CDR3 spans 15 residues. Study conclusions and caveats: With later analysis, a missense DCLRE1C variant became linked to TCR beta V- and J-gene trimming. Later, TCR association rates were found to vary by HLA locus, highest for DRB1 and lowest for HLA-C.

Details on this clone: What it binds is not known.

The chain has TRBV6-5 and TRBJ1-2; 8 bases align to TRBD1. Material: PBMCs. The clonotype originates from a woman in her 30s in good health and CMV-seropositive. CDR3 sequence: CASSYLDRANYGYTF. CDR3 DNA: TGTGCCAGCAGTTATTTGGACAGGGCTAACTATGGCTACACCTTC.